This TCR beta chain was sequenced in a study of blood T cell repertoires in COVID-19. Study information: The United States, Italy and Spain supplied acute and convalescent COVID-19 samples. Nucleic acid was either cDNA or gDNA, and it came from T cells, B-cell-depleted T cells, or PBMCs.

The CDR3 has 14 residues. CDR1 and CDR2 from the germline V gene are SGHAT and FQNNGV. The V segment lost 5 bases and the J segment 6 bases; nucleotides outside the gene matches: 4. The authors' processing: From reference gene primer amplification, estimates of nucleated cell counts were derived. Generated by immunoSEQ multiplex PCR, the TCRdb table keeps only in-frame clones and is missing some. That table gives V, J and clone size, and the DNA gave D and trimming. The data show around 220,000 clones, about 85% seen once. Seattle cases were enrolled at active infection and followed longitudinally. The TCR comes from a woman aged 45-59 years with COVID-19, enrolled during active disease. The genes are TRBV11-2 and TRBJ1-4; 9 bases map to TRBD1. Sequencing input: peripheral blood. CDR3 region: CASSDRGIDEKLFF. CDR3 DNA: TGTGCCAGCAGCGACAGGGGGATAGATGAAAAACTGTTTTTT.